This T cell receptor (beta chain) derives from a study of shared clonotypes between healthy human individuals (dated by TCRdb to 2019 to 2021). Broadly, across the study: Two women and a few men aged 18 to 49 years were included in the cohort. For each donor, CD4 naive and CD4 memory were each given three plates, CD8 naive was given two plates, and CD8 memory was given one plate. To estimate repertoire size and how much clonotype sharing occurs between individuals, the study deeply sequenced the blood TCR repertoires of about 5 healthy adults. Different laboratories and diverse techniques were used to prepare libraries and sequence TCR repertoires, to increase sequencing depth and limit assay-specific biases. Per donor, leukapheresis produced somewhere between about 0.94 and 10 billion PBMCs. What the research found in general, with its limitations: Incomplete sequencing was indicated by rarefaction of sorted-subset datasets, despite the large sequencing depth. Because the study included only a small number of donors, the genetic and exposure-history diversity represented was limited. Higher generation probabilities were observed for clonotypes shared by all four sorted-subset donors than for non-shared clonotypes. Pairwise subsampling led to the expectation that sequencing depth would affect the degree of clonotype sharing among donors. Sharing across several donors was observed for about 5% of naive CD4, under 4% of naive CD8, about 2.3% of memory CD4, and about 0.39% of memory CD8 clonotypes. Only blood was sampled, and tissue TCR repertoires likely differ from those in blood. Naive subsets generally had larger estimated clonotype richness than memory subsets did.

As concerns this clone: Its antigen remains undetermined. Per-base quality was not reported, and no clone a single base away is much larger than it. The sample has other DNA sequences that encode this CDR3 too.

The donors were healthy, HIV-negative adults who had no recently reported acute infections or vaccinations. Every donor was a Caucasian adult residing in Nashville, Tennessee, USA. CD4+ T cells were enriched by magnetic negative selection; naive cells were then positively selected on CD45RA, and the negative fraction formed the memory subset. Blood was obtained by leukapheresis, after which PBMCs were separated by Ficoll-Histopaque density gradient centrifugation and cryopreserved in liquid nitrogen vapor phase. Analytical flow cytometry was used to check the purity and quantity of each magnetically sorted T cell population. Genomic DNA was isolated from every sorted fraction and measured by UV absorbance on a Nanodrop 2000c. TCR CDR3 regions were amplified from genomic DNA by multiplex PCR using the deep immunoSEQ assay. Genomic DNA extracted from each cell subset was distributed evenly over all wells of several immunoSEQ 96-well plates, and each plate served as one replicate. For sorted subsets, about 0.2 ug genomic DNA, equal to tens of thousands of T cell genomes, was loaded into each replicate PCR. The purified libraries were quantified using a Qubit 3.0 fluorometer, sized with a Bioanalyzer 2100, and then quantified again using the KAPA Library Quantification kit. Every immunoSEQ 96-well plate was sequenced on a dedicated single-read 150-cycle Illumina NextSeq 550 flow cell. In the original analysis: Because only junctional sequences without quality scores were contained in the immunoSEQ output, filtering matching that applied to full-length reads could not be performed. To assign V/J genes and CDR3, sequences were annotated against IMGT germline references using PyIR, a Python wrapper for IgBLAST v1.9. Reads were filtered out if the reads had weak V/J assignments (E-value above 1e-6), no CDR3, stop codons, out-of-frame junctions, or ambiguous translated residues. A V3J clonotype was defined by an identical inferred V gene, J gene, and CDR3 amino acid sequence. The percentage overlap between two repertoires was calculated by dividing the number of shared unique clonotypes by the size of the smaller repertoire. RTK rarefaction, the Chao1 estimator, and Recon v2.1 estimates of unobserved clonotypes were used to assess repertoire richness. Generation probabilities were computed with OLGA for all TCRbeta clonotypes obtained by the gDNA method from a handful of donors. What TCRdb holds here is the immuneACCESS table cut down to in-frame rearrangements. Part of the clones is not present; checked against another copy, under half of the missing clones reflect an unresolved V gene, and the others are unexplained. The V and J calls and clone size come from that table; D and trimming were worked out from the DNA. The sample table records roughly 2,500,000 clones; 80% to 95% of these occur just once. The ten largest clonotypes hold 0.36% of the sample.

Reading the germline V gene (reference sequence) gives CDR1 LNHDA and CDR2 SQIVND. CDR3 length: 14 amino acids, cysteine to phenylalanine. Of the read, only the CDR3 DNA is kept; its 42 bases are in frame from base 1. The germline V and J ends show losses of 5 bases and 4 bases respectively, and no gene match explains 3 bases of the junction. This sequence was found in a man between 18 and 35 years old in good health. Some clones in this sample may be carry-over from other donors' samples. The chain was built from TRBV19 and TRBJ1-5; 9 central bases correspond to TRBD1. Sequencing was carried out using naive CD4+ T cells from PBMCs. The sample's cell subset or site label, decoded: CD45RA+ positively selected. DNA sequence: TGTGCCAGTAGTCCAGGACAGGGGAATCAGCCCCAGCATTTT. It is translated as CASSPGQGNQPQHF.